These 25 T cell receptor beta chains were all obtained from the same sample, sequenced in a study of T-cell reconstitution after alpha-beta-depleted transplantation in children. Unique molecular identifiers were incorporated during preparation of the TCRbeta library. TCRdb processed the PCR reads anew with MiXCR; each CDR3 protein has one entry. The sample shows about 540,000 distinct CDR3 sequences, around 16% of them seen only once. The starting material was PBMCs from the stem cell graft donor, obtained from the stem cell graft. The source is a human donor who donated a stem cell graft to a child with acute lymphoblastic leukemia.

This clonotype was counted a few times. V and J are TRBV5-1 and TRBJ2-7; TRBD1 matches 8 bases. The CDR3 has 17 residues. Trimming took 1 base from V and 3 from J; bases not matched to a gene: 12. Germline CDR1 is SGHRS and CDR2 is YFSETQ. The chain's CDR3 is CASSLPRQGAVDYEQYF. The CDR3 DNA is TGCGCCAGCAGCTTGCCCCGGCAGGGGGCCGTGGACTACGAGCAGTACTTC.

This clonotype appeared a few times. The chain combines TRBV10-3 with TRBJ2-2; 13 nucleotides agree with TRBD2. The CDR3 is made up of 15 amino acids. Germline V lookup: CDR1 ENHRY, CDR2 SYGVKD. J gave up 1 base and V 11 bases, and 4 bases lay outside the gene matches. CDR3 amino acids: CASGLAGVNTGELFF. The CDR3 bases are TGTGCCTCCGGACTAGCGGGAGTGAACACCGGGGAGCTGTTTTTT.

This clonotype showed up just a few times. The junction differs from germline at one of its ends, possibly a read error. The CDR3 DNA reads as TGTGCCAGCAGCTTGGCCGGACTAGCGGGCTTTTCCTATGAGCAGTACTTC. Amino acid sequence: CASSLAGLAGFSYEQYF. The chain links TRBV5-8 to TRBJ2-7; 11 bases are shared with TRBD2. The germline CDR1 and CDR2 sequences are SGHTS and YDEGEE. This CDR3 is built from 17 residues.

The CDR3 DNA is TGCGCCAGCAGCTCCCAGGGGGTAAGGAACACTGAAGCTTTCTTT. Translation: CASSSQGVRNTEAFF. V is TRBV5-1 and J is TRBJ1-1; the match to TRBD1 covers 7 bases. V gave up 3 bases and J gave up 1 base; unmatched junction bases: 6. There are 15 residues in the CDR3. Germline V gene data show CDR1 as SGHRS and CDR2 as YFSETQ.

This chain links TRBV2 with TRBJ2-1, with 13 bases that match TRBD2. The V segment lost 6 bases and the J segment 3 bases; nucleotides outside the gene matches: 2. The germline CDR1 and CDR2 sequences are SNHLY and FYNNEI. The length of the CDR3 is 15 residues. The CDR3: CASRGLAGRYNEQFF. The DNA of the CDR3 is TGTGCCAGCAGGGGACTAGCGGGACGCTACAATGAGCAGTTCTTC.

This clonotype was seen a few times. The J gene is TRBJ2-2, the V gene TRBV5-1, with TRBD2 matching over 11 bases. This CDR3 contains 14 residues. CDR1 and CDR2 from the germline V gene are SGHRS and YFSETQ. Trimming removed 7 bases from V and 5 bases from J; junction bases left unmatched: 4. CDR3 amino acids: CASSRLAGTGELFF. CDR3 nucleotide sequence: TGCGCCAGCTCCCGACTAGCGGGGACCGGGGAGCTGTTTTTT.

This rearrangement joins TRBV11-1 to TRBJ2-6, with TRBD2 as a possible D gene (5 bases). This CDR3 has 17 amino acids. Germline CDR1 is SGHAT and CDR2 is FQDESV (reference sequence). V was pared by 2 bases and J by 4 bases, with 15 bases between. The CDR3 nucleotides read TGTGCCAGCAGCTTAAAACCGAGGGTGTCAGGGGCCAACGTCCTGACTTTC. As protein: CASSLKPRVSGANVLTF.

This clonotype occurred a few times. The V and J genes are TRBV5-1 and TRBJ1-1, with no clear D. Germline V gives CDR1 SGHRS, CDR2 YFSETQ. V lost 4 bases and J lost 4, with 8 bases in between. There are 12 residues in the CDR3. DNA for the CDR3: TGCGCCAGCAGCGAGACGCTCACTGAAGCTTTCTTT. It is translated as CASSETLTEAFF.

In its sample, this clonotype was seen a few times. This chain links TRBV15 with TRBJ1-5; TRBD1 agrees at 10 bases. In germline, CDR1 is LNHNV, CDR2 YYDKDF (reference sequence). The V and J ends lost 2 bases and 5 bases, in that order; junction bases with no gene match: 3. The CDR3 extends over 15 amino acids. The CDR3 DNA sequence: TGTGCCACCAGCAGACATGGGACAGGGGATCAGCCCCAGCATTTT. As protein: CATSRHGTGDQPQHF.

The chain couples TRBV24-1 to TRBJ1-1; the D gene is possibly TRBD1 (6 bases). This CDR3 spans 12 amino acids. The ends were cut back, 2 bases at V and 7 bases at J, with 7 bases in the middle. The germline V gene encodes CDR1 KGHDR and CDR2 SFDVKD. CDR3: CATSDWGHEAFF. In DNA, the CDR3 is TGTGCCACCAGTGATTGGGGGCATGAAGCTTTCTTT.

The rearrangement links TRBV5-1 to TRBJ1-1, with D perhaps TRBD1 (6 bases). V was trimmed by 2 bases and J by 7 bases, leaving 12 bases between them. CDR1 is SGHRS and CDR2 is YFSETQ in the germline V gene. This CDR3 is 13 amino acids long. This chain's CDR3 is CASSFPGAFEAFF. CDR3 in DNA: TGCGCCAGCAGCTTTCCGGGGGCCTTTGAAGCTTTCTTT.

The genes are TRBV10-3 and TRBJ2-3; D possibly corresponds to TRBD2 (6 bases). This CDR3 region has 14 residues. Looked up from germline, CDR1 is ENHRY and CDR2 is SYGVKD. V was shortened by 2 bases and J by 4 bases, with 10 bases between the two germline ends. The chain's CDR3 is CAISEGSGADTQYF. Here the CDR3 DNA reads TGTGCCATCAGTGAGGGTAGCGGAGCAGATACGCAGTATTTT.

The chain links TRBV5-1 to TRBJ2-6, with 7 bases identical to TRBD1. The CDR3 contains 14 residues. After removal of 4 bases from V and 2 bases from J, the junction contained 0 bases not matched to a gene. The V gene's germline CDR1 is SGHRS and CDR2 YFSETQ. CDR3: CASSQGAGANVLTF. Written as DNA, the CDR3 is TGCGCCAGCAGCCAGGGGGCTGGGGCCAACGTCCTGACTTTC.

The chain couples TRBV11-2 to TRBJ2-7; D gene ambiguous. Germline V gene lookup returns CDR1 SGHAT and CDR2 FQNNGV. The CDR3 is 15 amino acids. V was clipped by 4 bases and J by 6 bases, with 19 bases between them. The chain's CDR3 is CASSSNLGNWLEQYF. The CDR3 bases are TGTGCCAGCAGCTCTAACTTGGGGAACTGGCTCGAGCAGTACTTC.

The chain recombines TRBV27 with TRBJ2-3; a possible D gene is TRBD1 (5 bases). The CDR3 has 16 amino acids. The germline gives CDR1 MNHEY, CDR2 SMNVEV (reference sequence). Trimming shortened V by 7 bases and J by 2 bases, and 19 bases separated the two germline ends. This CDR3 is CASIPLRQSFTDTQYF. CDR3 nucleotide sequence: TGTGCCAGCATCCCTCTCAGACAGAGTTTCACAGATACGCAGTATTTT.

V is TRBV6-6 and J is TRBJ2-7; tentative D call: TRBD2 (5 bases). V lost 6 bases and J lost 5, with 11 bases in between. CDR3 length equals 12 residues. Germline V gene data show CDR1 as MNHNY and CDR2 as SVGAGI (reference sequence). CDR3 sequence reads: CASRLETDEQYF. In nucleotides, the CDR3 is TGTGCCAGCAGACTAGAAACGGACGAGCAGTACTTC.

The rearrangement links TRBV5-1 to TRBJ2-7; 9 bases fit TRBD2. The junction had 7 bases not matched to a gene; V was cut back by 4 bases and J by 2 bases. This CDR3 region has 15 residues. Germline V CDR1 and CDR2: SGHRS, YFSETQ. The CDR3: CASSLLAGDPYEQYF. CDR3 bases: TGCGCCAGCAGCCTACTAGCGGGTGATCCCTACGAGCAGTACTTC.

This clonotype has just a few counts. The chain carries TRBV4-1 and TRBJ2-1; 7 bases line up with TRBD2. V lost 0 bases and J lost 2; bases outside the gene matches: 4. The CDR3 loop spans 16 amino acids. The V gene's germline CDR1 is MGHRA and CDR2 YSYEKL. This CDR3 reads CASSQETLAAYNEQFF. The CDR3, as DNA: TGCGCCAGCAGCCAAGAAACGCTAGCGGCCTACAATGAGCAGTTCTTC.

This chain connects TRBV12-3 or TRBV12-4 to TRBJ1-4, with 7 bases matching TRBD1. V lost 2 bases to trimming and J lost 12 bases; unmatched junction nucleotides: 6. The CDR3 totals 13 residues. The CDR3 sequence: CASSLSRQGELFF. CDR3 nucleotides: TGTGCCAGCAGTTTATCCAGGCAGGGGGAACTGTTTTTT.

V is TRBV24-1 and J is TRBJ2-5; D unresolved. V was clipped by 7 bases and J by 1 base, with 9 bases between them. CDR3 size: 13 residues. CDR1 and CDR2 (germline): KGHDR, SFDVKD. Written as DNA, the CDR3 is TGTGCCACCAGAGGCGGTTCCCAAGAGACCCAGTACTTC. It encodes CATRGGSQETQYF.

There are a few counts of this clonotype. V is TRBV27 and J is TRBJ1-4, with a weak D call TRBD1 (5 bases). CDR3 length: 13 residues. V dropped 6 bases and J dropped 3 bases, with 8 bases sitting between them. The germline CDR1 and CDR2 sequences are MNHEY and SMNVEV (reference sequence). CDR3 in amino acids: CASRGQANEKLFF. The CDR3 region has the DNA TGTGCCAGCAGGGGGCAGGCTAATGAAAAACTGTTTTTT.

This clonotype was recorded at least ten times. The chain is built from TRBV7-8 and TRBJ1-3; 8 bases map to TRBD1. The CDR3 contains 17 residues. V lost 5 bases and J lost 4; bases outside the gene matches: 13. CDR1 and CDR2 (germline): SGHVS, FQNEAQ. The CDR3 here is CASSPRQGTSAGNTIYF. The CDR3 DNA sequence: TGTGCCAGCAGCCCCCGACAGGGGACTTCGGCGGGAAACACCATATATTTT.

The chain carries TRBV14 and TRBJ2-2; TRBD2 is a possible D gene (5 bases). The CDR3 runs 17 residues. Germline CDR1 and CDR2: SGHDN and FVKESK. V was trimmed by 2 bases and J by 0 bases, leaving 13 bases between them. For the CDR3, the DNA is TGTGCCAGCAGCCAACCTCGGACTTTTGCGAACACCGGGGAGCTGTTTTTT. Amino acid sequence: CASSQPRTFANTGELFF.

The V gene is TRBV7-9, the J gene TRBJ1-4; a weak D match, TRBD1 (5 bases). The germline gives CDR1 SEHNR, CDR2 FQNEAQ (reference sequence). V was pared by 4 bases and J by 0 bases, with 15 bases between. CDR3 length equals 17 residues. CDR3 region: CASSSTRGGSTNEKLFF. The CDR3 DNA reads TGTGCCAGCAGCTCGACCCGGGGGGGTTCAACTAATGAAAAACTGTTTTTT.

This clonotype was found a few times. The chain uses TRBV5-1 and TRBJ1-1; possibly TRBD1 for D (5 bases). CDR3 size: 16 residues. Looked up from germline, CDR1 is SGHRS and CDR2 is YFSETQ. Trimming removed 0 bases from V and 0 bases from J, with 12 bases in between. The CDR3 spells CASSLAGPIMNTEAFF. As DNA, the CDR3 is TGCGCCAGCAGCTTGGCGGGACCGATTATGAACACTGAAGCTTTCTTT. Variable domain in full (rest from reference TRBV5-1 and TRBJ1-1): KAGVTQTPRYLIKTRGQQVTLSCSPISGHRSVSWYQQTPGQGLQFLFEYFSETQRNKGNFPGRFSGRQFSNSRSEMNVSTLELGDSALYLCASSLAGPIMNTEAFFGQGTRLTVV.